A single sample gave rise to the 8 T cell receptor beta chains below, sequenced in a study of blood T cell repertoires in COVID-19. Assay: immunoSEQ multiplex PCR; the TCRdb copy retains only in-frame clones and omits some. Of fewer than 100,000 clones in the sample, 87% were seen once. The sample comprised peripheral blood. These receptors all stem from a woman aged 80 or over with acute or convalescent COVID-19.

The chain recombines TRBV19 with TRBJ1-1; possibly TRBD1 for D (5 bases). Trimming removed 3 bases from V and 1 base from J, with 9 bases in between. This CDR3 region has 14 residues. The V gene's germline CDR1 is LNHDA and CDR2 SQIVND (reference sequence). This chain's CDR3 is CASSIAQGNTEAFF. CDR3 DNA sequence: TGTGCCAGTAGTATTGCTCAGGGGAACACTGAAGCTTTCTTT.

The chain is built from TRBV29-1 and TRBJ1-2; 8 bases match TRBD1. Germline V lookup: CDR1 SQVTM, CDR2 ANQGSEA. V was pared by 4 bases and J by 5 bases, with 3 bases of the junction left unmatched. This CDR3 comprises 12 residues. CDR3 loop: CSVARTGYGYTF. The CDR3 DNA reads TGCAGCGTTGCCCGGACAGGGTATGGCTACACCTTC.

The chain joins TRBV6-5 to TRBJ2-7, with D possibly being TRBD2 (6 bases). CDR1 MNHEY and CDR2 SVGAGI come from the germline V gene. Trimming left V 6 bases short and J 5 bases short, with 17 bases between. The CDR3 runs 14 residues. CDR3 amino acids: CASRPWSGDHEQYF. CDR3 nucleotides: TGTGCCAGCAGGCCCTGGTCGGGAGACCACGAGCAGTACTTC.

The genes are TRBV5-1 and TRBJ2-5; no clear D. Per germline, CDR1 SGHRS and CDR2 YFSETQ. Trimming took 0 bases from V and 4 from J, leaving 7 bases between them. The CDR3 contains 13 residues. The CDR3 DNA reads TGCGCCAGCAGCTTGGGAGGTGTAGAGACCCAGTACTTC. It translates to CASSLGGVETQYF.

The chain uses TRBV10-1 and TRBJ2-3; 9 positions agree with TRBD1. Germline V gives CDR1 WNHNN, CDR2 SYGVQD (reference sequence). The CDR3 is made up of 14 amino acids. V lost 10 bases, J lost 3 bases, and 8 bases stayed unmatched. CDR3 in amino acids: CAIRTGVGTDTQYF. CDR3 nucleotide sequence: TGCGCCATCCGGACAGGGGTGGGTACAGATACGCAGTATTTT.

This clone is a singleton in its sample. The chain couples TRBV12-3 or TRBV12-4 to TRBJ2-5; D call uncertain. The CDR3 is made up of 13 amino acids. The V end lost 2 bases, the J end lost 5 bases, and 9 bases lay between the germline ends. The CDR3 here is CASSLSESETQYF. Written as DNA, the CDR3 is TGTGCCAGCAGTTTATCGGAGAGCGAGACCCAGTACTTC.

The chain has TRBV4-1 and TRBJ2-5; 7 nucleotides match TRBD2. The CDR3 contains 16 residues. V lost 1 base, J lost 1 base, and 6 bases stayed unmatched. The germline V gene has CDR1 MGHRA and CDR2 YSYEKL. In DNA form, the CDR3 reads TGCGCCAGCAGCCAAGGTCAACTAGCGTCCCAAGAGACCCAGTACTTC. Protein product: CASSQGQLASQETQYF.

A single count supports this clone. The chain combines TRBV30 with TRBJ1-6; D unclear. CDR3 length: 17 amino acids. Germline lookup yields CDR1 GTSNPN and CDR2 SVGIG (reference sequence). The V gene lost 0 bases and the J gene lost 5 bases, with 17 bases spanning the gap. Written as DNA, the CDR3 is TGTGCCTGGAGTGTACTAGGGTTGGGAGGAGATAATTCACCCCTCCACTTT. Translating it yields CAWSVLGLGGDNSPLHF. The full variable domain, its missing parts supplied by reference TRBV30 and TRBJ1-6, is SQTIHQWPATLVQPVGSPLSLECTVEGTSNPNLYWYRQAAGRGLQLLFYSVGIGQISSEVPQNLSASRPQDRQFILSSKKLLLSDSGFYLCAWSVLGLGGDNSPLHFGNGTRLTVT.